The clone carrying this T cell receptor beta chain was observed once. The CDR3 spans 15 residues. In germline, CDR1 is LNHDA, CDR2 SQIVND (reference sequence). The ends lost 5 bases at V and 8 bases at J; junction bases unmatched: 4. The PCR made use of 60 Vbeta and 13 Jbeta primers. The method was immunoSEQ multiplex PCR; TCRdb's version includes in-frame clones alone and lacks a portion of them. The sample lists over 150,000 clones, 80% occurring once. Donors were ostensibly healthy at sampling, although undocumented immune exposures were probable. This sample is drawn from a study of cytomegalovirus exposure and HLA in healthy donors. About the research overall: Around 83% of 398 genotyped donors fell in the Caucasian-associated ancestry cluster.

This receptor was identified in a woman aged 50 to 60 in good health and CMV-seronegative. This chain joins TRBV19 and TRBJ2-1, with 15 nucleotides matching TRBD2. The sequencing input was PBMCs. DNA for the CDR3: TGTGCCAGTAGTCCACGGACTAGCGGGGGGGATGAGCAGTTCTTC. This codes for CASSPRTSGGDEQFF.